This T cell receptor beta chain came from a study of cytomegalovirus exposure and HLA in healthy donors. General study results and limits: When the data were analyzed later, several of the most significant clusters appeared to be linked to common viral pathogens.

The primer mix had 60 Vbeta and 13 Jbeta primers. The protocol was immunoSEQ multiplex PCR, while the TCRdb copy is restricted to in-frame clones and leaves out a portion. The sample has roughly 120,000 clones, 75% to 80% seen once. Germline loops: CDR1 MNHNS, CDR2 SASEGT. V lost 1 base and J 6 bases, leaving 16 bases between the germline ends. This CDR3 region has 15 residues. Comment on this clone: The antigen is not known.

This sequence originates from a man aged 40-49 years in good health and CMV-seronegative. The chain employs TRBV6-1 and TRBJ2-7; a possible D gene is TRBD2 (6 bases). Sequences were obtained from PBMCs. The CDR3 region has the DNA TGTGCCAGCAGTGAAGAGGGCGGGGCCTCCGGCGAGCAGTACTTC. This gives the protein CASSEEGGASGEQYF.